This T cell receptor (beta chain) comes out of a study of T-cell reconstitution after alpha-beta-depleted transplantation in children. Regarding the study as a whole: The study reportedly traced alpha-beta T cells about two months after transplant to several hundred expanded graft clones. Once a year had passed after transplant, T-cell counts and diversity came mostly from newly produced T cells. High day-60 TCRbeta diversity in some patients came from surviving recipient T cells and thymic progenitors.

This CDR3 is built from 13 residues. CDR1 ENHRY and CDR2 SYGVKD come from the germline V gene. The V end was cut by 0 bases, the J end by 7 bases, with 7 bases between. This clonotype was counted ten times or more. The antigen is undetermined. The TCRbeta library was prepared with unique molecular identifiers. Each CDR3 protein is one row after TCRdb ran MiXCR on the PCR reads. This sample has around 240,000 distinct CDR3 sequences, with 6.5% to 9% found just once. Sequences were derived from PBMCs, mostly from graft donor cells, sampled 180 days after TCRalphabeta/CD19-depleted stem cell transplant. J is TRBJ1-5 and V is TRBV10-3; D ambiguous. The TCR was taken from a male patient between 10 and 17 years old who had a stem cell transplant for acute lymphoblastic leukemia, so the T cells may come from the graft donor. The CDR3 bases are TGTGCCATCAGTGAGTCAGTGGACCAGCCCCAGCATTTT. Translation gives CAISESVDQPQHF.